This TCR beta chain derives from a study of T cells in Graves' hyperthyroidism and ophthalmopathy. The investigators amplified TCR beta CDR3 regions from RNA transcripts. A first-round RT-PCR of the TCR CDR3 used the HTBI primer set. TCRdb re-called the multiplex PCR reads with MiXCR, one entry per CDR3 protein. The repertoire includes 550,000 to 600,000 distinct CDR3 sequences, approximately 16% of them detected once, and approximately 18% sits in the top ten. Trimming cost V 5 bases and J 3 bases; bases outside gene matches: 3. The CDR3 runs 13 residues. The germline gives CDR1 SSHAT, CDR2 FNYEAQ (reference sequence). PBMCs were sourced from around 10 ml fresh peripheral blood. In its sample, this clonotype was seen many times.

The specimen sequenced was blood. This clonotype was sampled from a woman younger than 30 with Graves' hyperthyroidism. This chain uses TRBV7-7 with TRBJ2-7, with TRBD1 identical over 8 bases. For the CDR3, the DNA is TGTGCCAGCAGCACGGGACAGGACTACGAGCAGTACTTC. This codes for CASSTGQDYEQYF.